Listed here are 16 T cell receptor beta chains from one sample, sequenced in a study of CD8 T cells in Susac syndrome. Roughly 0.45 to 1 ug RNA was reverse transcribed with random hexamers. Via MiXCR, TCRdb re-called the immunoSEQ multiplex PCR reads, giving one row per CDR3 protein. The data hold under 350,000 distinct CDR3 sequences, with 92% observed a single time. The material sequenced was CD4+ T cells from PBMCs. The source is a human donor with multiple sclerosis.

The CDR3 DNA follows: TGTGCCAGCAGTTTATGGAGTGAGCAGTTCTTC. Its translation is CASSLWSEQFF. This rearrangement joins TRBV12-3 or TRBV12-4 to TRBJ2-1; no reliable D call. The CDR3 covers 11 residues. Trimming took 2 bases from V and 9 from J, leaving 5 bases between them.

The chain couples TRBV9 to TRBJ2-1; either TRBD1 or TRBD2 may supply D (6 bases each). Germline CDR1 and CDR2: SGDLS and YYNGEE. V was clipped by 4 bases and J by 3 bases, with 20 bases between them. The CDR3 has 17 residues. The CDR3 spells CASSSSSSGGLYNEQFF. The CDR3 DNA is TGTGCCAGCAGCTCCTCTTCCAGTGGGGGGCTCTACAATGAGCAGTTCTTC.

J is TRBJ1-2 and V is TRBV30, with TRBD1 identical over 8 bases. This CDR3 contains 13 residues. Germline V gives CDR1 GTSNPN, CDR2 SVGIG (reference sequence). V was clipped by 3 bases and J by 4 bases; unmatched bases: 4. This CDR3 is CAWRGQATYGYTF. CDR3 nucleotide sequence: TGTGCCTGGAGGGGACAGGCGACCTATGGCTACACCTTC.

This clonotype was counted a few times. The chain recombines TRBV7-2 with TRBJ2-5; 13 bases align to TRBD2. The germline gives CDR1 SGHTA, CDR2 FQGNSA. The CDR3 runs 16 residues. The trim removed 4 bases at V and 5 bases at J, leaving 7 bases unmatched. CDR3 in amino acids: CASSSRLAGGRETQYF. CDR3 in DNA: TGTGCCAGCAGCTCCCGACTAGCGGGGGGCAGGGAGACCCAGTACTTC.

The chain links TRBV20-1 to TRBJ1-2; tentatively, D is TRBD1 (5 bases). This CDR3 is 12 amino acids long. V gave up 6 bases and J gave up 5 bases, with 13 bases separating them. Per germline, CDR1 DFQATT and CDR2 SNEGSKA (reference sequence). CDR3 DNA sequence: TGCAGTGCCCGCCCGAGGGGATATGGCTACACCTTC. Translated: CSARPRGYGYTF.

V usage is TRBV7-3 and J usage is TRBJ2-1; D might be TRBD2 (6 bases). The CDR3 totals 15 residues. V lost 3 bases and J lost 8, with 17 bases in between. Germline CDR1 SGHTA, CDR2 FQGTGA. The CDR3 loop is CASSFRRGPIHEQFF. The CDR3 nucleotides read TGTGCCAGCAGCTTCAGGCGGGGCCCTATCCATGAGCAGTTCTTC. Filled out from reference TRBV7-3 and TRBJ2-1, the complete variable domain reads GAGVSQTPSNKVTEKGKYVELRCDPISGHTALYWYRQSLGQGPEFLIYFQGTGAADDSGLPNDRFFAVRPEGSVSTLKIQRTERGDSAVYLCASSFRRGPIHEQFFGPGTRLTVL.

V and J are TRBV9 and TRBJ1-2; no reliable D call. The CDR3 loop spans 14 amino acids. Germline assignment: CDR1 SGDLS and CDR2 YYNGEE. V shed 0 bases and J shed 8 bases, with 14 bases lying between them. CDR3 sequence (DNA): TGTGCCAGCAGCGTAGACCTCACCGCCAGCGGCTACACCTTC. Its protein product is CASSVDLTASGYTF.

V and J are TRBV29-1 and TRBJ2-7; D is perhaps TRBD1 or TRBD2 (7 bases each). This CDR3 has 12 residues. V shed 5 bases and J shed 3 bases, with 11 bases lying between them. CDR1 and CDR2 from the germline V gene are SQVTM and ANQGSEA. The CDR3 nucleotides are TGCAGCGTTCAGGGGGGGAACTACGAGCAGTACTTC. Residues: CSVQGGNYEQYF.

J is TRBJ1-6 and V is TRBV3-1; 10 positions agree with TRBD1. The CDR3 runs to 15 residues. The V gene end was trimmed by 4 bases and the J gene end by 12 bases; junction bases not matched to a gene: 9. CDR1 is LGHDT and CDR2 is YNNKEL in the germline V gene (reference sequence). CDR3 residues: CASSPTGGRVRPLHF. CDR3 sequence (DNA): TGTGCCAGCAGCCCGACAGGGGGCCGGGTAAGACCCCTCCACTTT. The full variable domain, completed using reference TRBV3-1 and TRBJ1-6, is DTAVSQTPKYLVTQMGNDKSIKCEQNLGHDTMYWYKQDSKKFLKIMFSYNNKELIINETVPNRFSPKSPDKAHLNLHINSLELGDSAVYFCASSPTGGRVRPLHFGNGTRLTVT.

The V call is TRBV3-1, the J call TRBJ1-5, with 8 bases identical to TRBD1. Germline trimming cut 1 base from V and 6 bases from J; bases unmatched to any gene: 5. Germline loops: CDR1 LGHDT, CDR2 YNNKEL (reference sequence). The CDR3 spans 15 residues. The CDR3 is CASSQGATGAQPQHF. CDR3 bases: TGTGCCAGCAGCCAAGGGGCGACAGGGGCTCAGCCCCAGCATTTT.

The V and J genes are TRBV29-1 and TRBJ2-5; maybe TRBD2 (5 bases). Per germline, CDR1 SQVTM and CDR2 ANQGSEA. Trimming stripped 2 bases from V and 3 bases from J, with 7 bases between. The CDR3 runs 12 residues. DNA of the CDR3: TGCAGCGTTGAATGGCGGGAAGAGACCCAGTACTTC. Translated: CSVEWREETQYF.

The J gene is TRBJ2-7, the V gene TRBV30; 9 bases line up with TRBD2. This CDR3 is built from 14 residues. The germline V gene encodes CDR1 GTSNPN and CDR2 SVGIG (reference sequence). V lost 0 bases, J lost 4 bases, and 4 bases stayed unmatched. The CDR3 DNA follows: TGTGCCTGGAGTGTAGGAGCGGGGGGTTACGAGCAGTACTTC. Encoded protein: CAWSVGAGGYEQYF.

V is TRBV19 and J is TRBJ2-4; D possibly uses TRBD1 or TRBD2 (5 bases each). With 3 bases removed from V and 6 bases from J, the gap between germline ends came to 12 bases. Germline values: CDR1 LNHDA, CDR2 SQIVND (reference sequence). The CDR3 covers 14 residues. CDR3 DNA sequence: TGTGCCAGTAGTATTCAGGGTCGGGGAAACATTCAGTACTTC. Amino acid sequence: CASSIQGRGNIQYF.

This CDR3 reads CASSSRPTDTGELFF. CDR3 sequence (DNA): TGCGCCAGCAGCTCAAGACCGACAGACACCGGGGAGCTGTTTTTT. The gene calls are TRBV5-1 and TRBJ2-2; a possible D gene is TRBD1 (5 bases). Germline V lookup: CDR1 SGHRS, CDR2 YFSETQ. V lost 3 bases and J lost 3, with 12 bases in between. The CDR3 has 15 amino acids.

The gene calls are TRBV2 and TRBJ2-2, with a weak D call TRBD2 (6 bases). Trimming took off 7 bases at V and 5 bases at J, with 17 bases between the two ends. CDR1 SNHLY and CDR2 FYNNEI come from the germline V gene. This CDR3 region has 15 residues. CDR3 residues: CASTGLSRWTGELFF. In DNA form, the CDR3 reads TGTGCCAGCACCGGACTATCCCGATGGACCGGGGAGCTGTTTTTT.

V usage is TRBV30 and J usage is TRBJ1-1, with D tentatively TRBD1 (5 bases). Trimming removed 0 bases from V and 4 bases from J, with 12 bases in between. The CDR3 has 14 amino acids. Looked up from germline, CDR1 is GTSNPN and CDR2 is SVGIG (reference sequence). CDR3 coding DNA: TGTGCCTGGAGTGTACGTTCGGGGGGCACTGAAGCTTTCTTT. It codes for CAWSVRSGGTEAFF. The variable domain in full, completed from reference TRBV30 and TRBJ1-1, reads SQTIHQWPATLVQPVGSPLSLECTVEGTSNPNLYWYRQAAGRGLQLLFYSVGIGQISSEVPQNLSASRPQDRQFILSSKKLLLSDSGFYLCAWSVRSGGTEAFFGQGTRLTVV.